This T cell receptor beta chain was documented in a study of Ad26.COV2.S vaccination and SARS-CoV-2 variants. On the study more broadly: A COV1001 Ad26.COV2.S trial-arm participant provided the sample.

Assay used: immunoSEQ multiplex PCR; TCRdb lists only in-frame clones, some missing. Among roughly 700,000 clones listed, more than 80% were seen once. Treatment defined: some 20 received Ad26.COV2.S at low or high dose, single or two shots; about 5 received placebo; per-sample allocation not given. Collection of the samples took place on day 63 after the first injection of vaccine or placebo. At a Boston site, the person donating was an adult of 18-55 years. SARS-CoV-2 spike from the Wuhan strain was encoded by the vaccine, an Ad26 vector. Germline CDR1 MNHNS, CDR2 SASEGT. Between the trimmed V and J ends, which lost 3 bases and 5 bases, there was a span of 13 bases. The CDR3 has 14 amino acids. General study points: There was reportedly substantial breadth in spike-specific CD8+ and CD4+ T cell responses after vaccination.

As concerns this clone: Its antigen remains unidentified.

The gene calls are TRBV6-1 and TRBJ2-5, with D tentatively TRBD2 (6 bases). This sample comprised peripheral blood, obtained in a trial of Ad26.COV2.S vaccine versus placebo. The source of this sequence is a person aged 18-60 years who received the Ad26.COV2.S COVID-19 vaccine or a placebo. This chain's CDR3 is CASSEVPGVETQYF. CDR3 in DNA: TGTGCCAGCAGTGAGGTCCCGGGGGTCGAGACCCAGTACTTC.